This TCR beta chain was sequenced during a study of T cell responses to AZD1222 COVID-19 vaccine. Sequenced by immunoSEQ multiplex PCR; TCRdb stores in-frame clones only, minus some. In the table there are 50,000 to 60,000 clones, around 80% of which are singletons. The J segment lost 0 bases and the V segment lost 6 bases, leaving 2 bases of the junction unmatched. Germline-derived CDR1 and CDR2 are MDHEN and SYDVKM. There are 14 residues in the CDR3. The chain combines TRBV28 with TRBJ2-7; 10 nucleotides align to TRBD2. This specimen consisted of peripheral blood, obtained 28 days after the second AZD1222 dose. This TCR derives from an adult who received the AZD1222 COVID-19 vaccine. This chain's CDR3 is CASRPSGSSYEQYF. In DNA, the CDR3 is TGTGCCAGCAGACCTAGCGGGAGCTCCTACGAGCAGTACTTC.